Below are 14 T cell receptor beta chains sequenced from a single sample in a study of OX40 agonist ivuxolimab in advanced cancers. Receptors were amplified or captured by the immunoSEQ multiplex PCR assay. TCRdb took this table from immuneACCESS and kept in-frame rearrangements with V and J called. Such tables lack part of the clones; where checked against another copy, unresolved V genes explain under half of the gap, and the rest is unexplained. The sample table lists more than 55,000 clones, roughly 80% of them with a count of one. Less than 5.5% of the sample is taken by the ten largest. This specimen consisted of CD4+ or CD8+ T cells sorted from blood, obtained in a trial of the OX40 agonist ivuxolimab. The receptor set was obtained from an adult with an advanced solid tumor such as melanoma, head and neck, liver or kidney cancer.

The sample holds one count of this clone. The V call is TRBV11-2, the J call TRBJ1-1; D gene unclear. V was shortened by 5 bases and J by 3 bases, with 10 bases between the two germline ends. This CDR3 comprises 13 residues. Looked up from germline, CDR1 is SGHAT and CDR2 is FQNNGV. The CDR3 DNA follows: TGTGCCAGCAGCCGGGAGCGGGACACTGAAGCTTTCTTT. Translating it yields CASSRERDTEAFF.

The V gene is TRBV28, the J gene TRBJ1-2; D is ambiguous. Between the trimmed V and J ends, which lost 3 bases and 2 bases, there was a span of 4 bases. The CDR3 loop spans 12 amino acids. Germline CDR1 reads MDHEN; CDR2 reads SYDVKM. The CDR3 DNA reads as TGTGCCAGCAGTTTGCGGAACTATGGCTACACCTTC. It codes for CASSLRNYGYTF.

CDR3 region: CASSYRTNTEAFF. In DNA, the CDR3 is TGTGCCAGCAGTTACAGGACGAACACTGAAGCTTTCTTT. V usage is TRBV6-5 and J usage is TRBJ1-1; D gene uncertain. CDR3 length: 13 amino acids. Germline V gene sequence: CDR1 MNHEY, CDR2 SVGAGI. Trimming shortened V by 2 bases and J by 1 base, and 5 bases separated the two germline ends.

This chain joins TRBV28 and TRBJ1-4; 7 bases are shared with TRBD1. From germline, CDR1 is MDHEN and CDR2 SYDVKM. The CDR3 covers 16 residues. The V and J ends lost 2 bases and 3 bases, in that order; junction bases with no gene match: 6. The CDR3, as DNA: TGTGCCAGCAGTTTACAGGGGGGAGAAGCTAATGAAAAACTGTTTTTT. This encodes CASSLQGGEANEKLFF.

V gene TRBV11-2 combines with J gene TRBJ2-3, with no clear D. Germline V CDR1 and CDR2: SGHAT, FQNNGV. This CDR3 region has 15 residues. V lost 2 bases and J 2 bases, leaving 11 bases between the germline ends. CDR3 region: CASSLTSPHTDTQYF. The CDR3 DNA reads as TGTGCCAGCAGCTTAACTTCCCCCCACACAGATACGCAGTATTTT.

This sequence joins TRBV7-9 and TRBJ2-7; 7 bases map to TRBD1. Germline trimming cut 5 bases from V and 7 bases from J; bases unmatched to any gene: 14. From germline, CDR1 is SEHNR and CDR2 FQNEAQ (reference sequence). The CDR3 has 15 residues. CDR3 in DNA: TGTGCCAGCAGCCTCCTAAAAGACAGGGAGTATGAGCAGTACTTC. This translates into CASSLLKDREYEQYF.

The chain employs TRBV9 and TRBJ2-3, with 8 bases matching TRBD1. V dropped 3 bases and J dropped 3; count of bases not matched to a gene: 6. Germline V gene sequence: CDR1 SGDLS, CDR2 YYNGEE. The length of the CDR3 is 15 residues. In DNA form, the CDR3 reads TGTGCCAGCAGCGCACAGGACAGGGAGACAGATACGCAGTATTTT. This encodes CASSAQDRETDTQYF.

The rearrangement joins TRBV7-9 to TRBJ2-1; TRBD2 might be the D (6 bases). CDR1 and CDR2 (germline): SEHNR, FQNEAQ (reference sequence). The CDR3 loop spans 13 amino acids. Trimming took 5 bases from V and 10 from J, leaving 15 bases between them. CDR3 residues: CASSRAWGDEQFF. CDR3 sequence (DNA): TGTGCCAGCAGCCGAGCTTGGGGGGACGAGCAGTTCTTC.

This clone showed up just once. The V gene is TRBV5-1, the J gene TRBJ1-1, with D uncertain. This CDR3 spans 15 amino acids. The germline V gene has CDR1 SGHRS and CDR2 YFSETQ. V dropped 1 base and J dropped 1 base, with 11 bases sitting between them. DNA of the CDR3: TGCGCCAGCAGCTTGCGTGCGGGAGCGAACACTGAAGCTTTCTTT. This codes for CASSLRAGANTEAFF. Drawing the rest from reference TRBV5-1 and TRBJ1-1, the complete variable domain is KAGVTQTPRYLIKTRGQQVTLSCSPISGHRSVSWYQQTPGQGLQFLFEYFSETQRNKGNFPGRFSGRQFSNSRSEMNVSTLELGDSALYLCASSLRAGANTEAFFGQGTRLTVV.

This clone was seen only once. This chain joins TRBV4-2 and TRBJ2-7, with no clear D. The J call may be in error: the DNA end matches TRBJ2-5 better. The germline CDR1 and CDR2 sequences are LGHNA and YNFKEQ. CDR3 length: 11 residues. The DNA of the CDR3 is TGTGCCAGCAGCCAAAGAGAGACCCAGTACTTC. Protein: CASSQRETQYF.

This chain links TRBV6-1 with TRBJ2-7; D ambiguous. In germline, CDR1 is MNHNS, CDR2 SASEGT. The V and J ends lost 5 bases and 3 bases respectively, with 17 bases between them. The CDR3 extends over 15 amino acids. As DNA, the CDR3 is TGTGCCAGCAGTTCCCTGCTGGACCCCCTCTACGAGCAGTACTTC. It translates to CASSSLLDPLYEQYF.

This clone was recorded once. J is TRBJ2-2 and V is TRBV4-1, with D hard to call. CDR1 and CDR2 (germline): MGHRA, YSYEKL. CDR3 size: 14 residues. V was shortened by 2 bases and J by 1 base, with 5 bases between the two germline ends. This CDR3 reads CASSQNRNTGELFF. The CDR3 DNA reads TGCGCCAGCAGCCAAAACAGGAACACCGGGGAGCTGTTTTTT.

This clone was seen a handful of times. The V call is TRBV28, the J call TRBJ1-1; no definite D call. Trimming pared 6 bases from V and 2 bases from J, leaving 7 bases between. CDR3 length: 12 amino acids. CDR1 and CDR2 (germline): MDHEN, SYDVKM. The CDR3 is CASRAANTEAFF. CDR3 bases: TGTGCCAGCAGGGCAGCTAACACTGAAGCTTTCTTT. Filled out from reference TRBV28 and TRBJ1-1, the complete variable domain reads DVKVTQSSRYLVKRTGEKVFLECVQDMDHENMFWYRQDPGLGLRLIYFSYDVKMKEKGDIPEGYSVSREKKERFSLILESASTNQTSMYLCASRAANTEAFFGQGTRLTVV.

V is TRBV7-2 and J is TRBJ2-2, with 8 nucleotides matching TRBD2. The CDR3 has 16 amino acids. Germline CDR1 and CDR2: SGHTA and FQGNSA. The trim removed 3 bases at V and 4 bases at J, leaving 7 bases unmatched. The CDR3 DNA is TGTGCCAGCAGCTTTGCGGGAGGTTTCAGCACCGGGGAGCTGTTTTTT. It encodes CASSFAGGFSTGELFF.